This is a list of T cell receptor beta chains from one sample in a study of OX40 agonist ivuxolimab in advanced cancers. Produced via immunoSEQ multiplex PCR; TCRdb's table is partial and in-frame only. This table holds roughly 74,000 clones, roughly 80% found once. Sample: CD4+ or CD8+ T cells sorted from blood, taken in a trial of the OX40 agonist ivuxolimab. Receptors were obtained from an adult with an advanced solid tumor such as melanoma, head and neck, liver or kidney cancer. Both conserved end residues are part of each CDR3. A D gene is named only where the DNA matches it firmly. Size is omitted from some rows. Given values are once, few, many or a class for expanded clones.

cdr3_nt: TGTGCCAGTAGTGATAAACTAGCGGGAAGGAATGAGCAGTTCTTC
cdr3_aa: CASSDKLAGRNEQFF
v_call: TRBV19
j_call: TRBJ2-1
d_call: TRBD2
clone_size: .

cdr3_nt: TGTGCCAGCAGTTACTCCGAGACTAGCACAGATACGCAGTATTTT
cdr3_aa: CASSYSETSTDTQYF
v_call: TRBV6-6
j_call: TRBJ2-3
d_call: .
clone_size: .

cdr3_nt: TGTGCCAGCAGCTTGTGGACAGGGGTGGCAGATACGCAGTATTTT
cdr3_aa: CASSLWTGVADTQYF
v_call: TRBV5-6
j_call: TRBJ2-3
d_call: TRBD1
clone_size: .

cdr3_nt: TGTGCCAGCAGTGAGGGAGTAAATACGCAGTATTTT
cdr3_aa: CASSEGVNTQYF
v_call: TRBV2
j_call: TRBJ2-3
d_call: .
clone_size: once

cdr3_nt: TGCGCCAGCAGCTTCCTAGCGGGGATAGATACGCAGTATTTT
cdr3_aa: CASSFLAGIDTQYF
v_call: TRBV5-1
j_call: TRBJ2-3
d_call: TRBD2
clone_size: .

cdr3_nt: TGTGCCAGCAGCGTAGAACCCCGGGACAGCATCCTCTCTGGAAACACCATATATTTT
cdr3_aa: CASSVEPRDSILSGNTIYF
v_call: TRBV9
j_call: TRBJ1-3
d_call: TRBD1
clone_size: .

cdr3_nt: TGTGCCAGCAGCGCAGGGATAGATACGCAGTATTTT
cdr3_aa: CASSAGIDTQYF
v_call: TRBV9
j_call: TRBJ2-3
d_call: .
clone_size: .

cdr3_nt: TGTGCCAGTAGTATGGGTAGCGCAAACTCCTACGAGCAGTACTTC
cdr3_aa: CASSMGSANSYEQYF
v_call: TRBV19
j_call: TRBJ2-7
d_call: .
clone_size: .

cdr3_nt: TGTGCCAGCAGCTGGGACAGGGGGTACAATGAGCAGTTCTTC
cdr3_aa: CASSWDRGYNEQFF
v_call: TRBV2
j_call: TRBJ2-1
d_call: TRBD1
clone_size: .

cdr3_nt: TGTGCCAGCAGTGACTGGTATAGCAATCAGCCCCAGCATTTT
cdr3_aa: CASSDWYSNQPQHF
v_call: TRBV27
j_call: TRBJ1-5
d_call: .
clone_size: .

cdr3_nt: TGTGCCAGCAGCGCCACCTCTGGGGCCAACGTCCTGACTTTC
cdr3_aa: CASSATSGANVLTF
v_call: TRBV9
j_call: TRBJ2-6
d_call: .
clone_size: once

cdr3_nt: TGCGCCAGCAGCTTTTTAAATAGCGGGGGGCCGATATACGAGCAGTACTTC
cdr3_aa: CASSFLNSGGPIYEQYF
v_call: TRBV5-1
j_call: TRBJ2-7
d_call: TRBD2
clone_size: .

cdr3_nt: TGTGCCAGCAGCTCGAACCTCTACAATGAGCAGTTCTTC
cdr3_aa: CASSSNLYNEQFF
v_call: TRBV7-2
j_call: TRBJ2-1
d_call: .
clone_size: .

cdr3_nt: TGTGCCAGCAGCCTACGGGACGGATTTAACTATGGCTACACCTTC
cdr3_aa: CASSLRDGFNYGYTF
v_call: TRBV7-9
j_call: TRBJ1-2
d_call: .
clone_size: .

cdr3_nt: TGCGCCAGCAGTGAGTCGGGGGGGCGCAATCAGCCCCAGCATTTT
cdr3_aa: CASSESGGRNQPQHF
v_call: TRBV10-2
j_call: TRBJ1-5
d_call: .
clone_size: .

cdr3_nt: TGCGCCAGCAGCCGCCAAGCTGGATTCGGGGTTCAGACAGATACGCAGTATTTT
cdr3_aa: CASSRQAGFGVQTDTQYF
v_call: TRBV4-1
j_call: TRBJ2-3
d_call: .
clone_size: once

cdr3_nt: TGCGCCAGCAGCCCCTTCGCGGATACCCCGGGGACCCAGTACTTC
cdr3_aa: CASSPFADTPGTQYF
v_call: TRBV4-1
j_call: TRBJ2-5
d_call: .
clone_size: .

cdr3_nt: TGTGCCAGCAGCGTAAAAGGCAGGGAGCTTGTGACTGAAGCTTTCTTT
cdr3_aa: CASSVKGRELVTEAFF
v_call: TRBV5-5
j_call: TRBJ1-1
d_call: .
clone_size: .

cdr3_nt: TGCAGCGTTGATGTGGTCGGGGGAGAGACCCAGTACTTC
cdr3_aa: CSVDVVGGETQYF
v_call: TRBV29-1
j_call: TRBJ2-5
d_call: .
clone_size: .

cdr3_nt: TGTGCCAGCACGGGTTCAGCGGGGGGGCGCACCGGGGAGCTGTTTTTT
cdr3_aa: CASTGSAGGRTGELFF
v_call: TRBV27
j_call: TRBJ2-2
d_call: TRBD2
clone_size: .

cdr3_nt: TGTGCCAGTAGGGACAGGAGGGAGACTGAAGCTTTCTTT
cdr3_aa: CASRDRRETEAFF
v_call: TRBV19
j_call: TRBJ1-1
d_call: TRBD1
clone_size: few

cdr3_nt: TGTGCCTGGAGTTTTGGACAGGGCCGCTCCTACGAGCAGTACTTC
cdr3_aa: CAWSFGQGRSYEQYF
v_call: TRBV30
j_call: TRBJ2-7
d_call: TRBD1
clone_size: .

cdr3_nt: TGTGCCAGCAGCTCCACCGGGACTAGCGGAGGGATGAAGACCCAGTACTTC
cdr3_aa: CASSSTGTSGGMKTQYF
v_call: TRBV7-3
j_call: TRBJ2-5
d_call: TRBD2
clone_size: once

cdr3_nt: TGTGCCAGCAGAAGGGGTCCCTCCTACAATGAGCAGTTCTTC
cdr3_aa: CASRRGPSYNEQFF
v_call: TRBV6-5
j_call: TRBJ2-1
d_call: .
clone_size: .

cdr3_nt: TGCGCCAGCAGCCAGCATGCCCGGGGTGGGGGGACTGGAAACACCATATATTTT
cdr3_aa: CASSQHARGGGTGNTIYF
v_call: TRBV4-3
j_call: TRBJ1-3
d_call: .
clone_size: .

cdr3_nt: TGTGCCAGTAGTCAGGACAGAAGTCCTCTAGCCAAAAACATTCAGTACTTC
cdr3_aa: CASSQDRSPLAKNIQYF
v_call: TRBV19
j_call: TRBJ2-4
d_call: .
clone_size: .

cdr3_nt: TGTGCCAGCATCCAGGGGGACAAAGCCTTTTTCTATGGCTACACCTTC
cdr3_aa: CASIQGDKAFFYGYTF
v_call: TRBV28
j_call: TRBJ1-2
d_call: TRBD1
clone_size: .

cdr3_nt: TGCGCCAGCAGCTTGGCCTCTGGGTATAATTCACCCCTCCACTTT
cdr3_aa: CASSLASGYNSPLHF
v_call: TRBV5-1
j_call: TRBJ1-6
d_call: .
clone_size: .

cdr3_nt: TGTGCCAGCAGTGAGCGGGTTGGCTACGAGCAGTACTTC
cdr3_aa: CASSERVGYEQYF
v_call: TRBV6-1
j_call: TRBJ2-7
d_call: .
clone_size: .

cdr3_nt: TGTGCCAGCAGCTTAGCTCAGGCTAGCAATCAGCCCCAGCATTTT
cdr3_aa: CASSLAQASNQPQHF
v_call: TRBV7-2
j_call: TRBJ1-5
d_call: .
clone_size: few

cdr3_nt: TGTGCCAGCAGGGACAGGGGGCGCCCCGGGGAGCTGTTTTTT
cdr3_aa: CASRDRGRPGELFF
v_call: TRBV6-5
j_call: TRBJ2-2
d_call: TRBD1
clone_size: .

cdr3_nt: TGTGCCAGCGCACAATCCTACGAGCAGTACTTC
cdr3_aa: CASAQSYEQYF
v_call: TRBV2
j_call: TRBJ2-7
d_call: .
clone_size: .

cdr3_nt: TGTGCCAGCAGCCAGGGGAGTGGGTTAGGCTACGAGCAGTACTTC
cdr3_aa: CASSQGSGLGYEQYF
v_call: TRBV4-2
j_call: TRBJ2-7
d_call: .
clone_size: .

cdr3_nt: TGTGCCAGCAGCTTAGAAGGCAGGGCCAATGAGCAGTTCTTC
cdr3_aa: CASSLEGRANEQFF
v_call: TRBV7-9
j_call: TRBJ2-1
d_call: .
clone_size: .

cdr3_nt: TGCGCCAGCAGCCTACTCGGTTCTCGCGGGGCAGAGACCCAGTACTTC
cdr3_aa: CASSLLGSRGAETQYF
v_call: TRBV5-1
j_call: TRBJ2-5
d_call: .
clone_size: .

cdr3_nt: TGTGCCAGCTCCGGACTCCCCGGCACCATATATTTT
cdr3_aa: CASSGLPGTIYF
v_call: TRBV7-2
j_call: TRBJ1-3
d_call: .
clone_size: .

cdr3_nt: TGTGCCAGCAGCCCCCGACAGGGAAGGAATGAGCAGTTCTTC
cdr3_aa: CASSPRQGRNEQFF
v_call: TRBV7-2
j_call: TRBJ2-1
d_call: TRBD1
clone_size: .

cdr3_nt: TGTGCCAGCAGTTTCGATCAGCCCCAGCATTTT
cdr3_aa: CASSFDQPQHF
v_call: TRBV28
j_call: TRBJ1-5
d_call: .
clone_size: .

cdr3_nt: TGTGCCAGCAGTCCGACAGGGTCGTTTGAAAAACTGTTTTTT
cdr3_aa: CASSPTGSFEKLFF
v_call: TRBV6-1
j_call: TRBJ1-4
d_call: TRBD1
clone_size: .

cdr3_nt: TGTGCCAGCAGCGTAGGTGGCAGAGTGGGCACCGGGGAGCTGTTTTTT
cdr3_aa: CASSVGGRVGTGELFF
v_call: TRBV9
j_call: TRBJ2-2
d_call: .
clone_size: .